This record covers a single T cell receptor (beta chain). TCRdb's copy holds only in-frame clones and misses some; the assay was immunoSEQ multiplex PCR. Of about 52,000 clones listed, 85% to 90% are singletons. These data come from a study of T cells in localized non-small cell lung cancer. Trimming left V 1 base short and J 0 bases short, with 7 bases between. This CDR3 comprises 14 residues. The germline V gene has CDR1 SGDLS and CDR2 YYNGEE. This chain joins TRBV9 and TRBJ1-1; D gene unclear. The specimen comprised PBMCs, sampled before any cancer treatment. The TCR sequence derives from a female donor with stage II lung adenocarcinoma. Written as DNA, the CDR3 is TGTGCCAGCAGCGTAAACAGTTTGAACACTGAAGCTTTCTTT. Translated, it gives CASSVNSLNTEAFF.